The present TCR beta chain was sequenced within a study of OX40 agonist ivuxolimab in advanced cancers. As for the study in general: Every patient in dose escalation had hepatocellular carcinoma, melanoma, renal cell or head and neck cancer. Study-wide findings and caveats: By week 6 at 0.1 to 3.0 mg/kg, blood CD4+ and CD8+ T cells had expanded clonally.

The germline V gene has CDR1 MNHNS and CDR2 SASEGT. The CDR3 totals 14 residues. With V trimmed by 5 bases and J by 4 bases, 7 bases remained unmatched. Note on this clone: Its matching antigen is unknown.

Libraries were prepared by immunoSEQ multiplex PCR; TCRdb keeps only in-frame clonotypes and omits some of them. The sample has about 73,000 clones, around 90% seen once. This TCR was sampled from an adult with an advanced solid tumor such as melanoma, head and neck, liver or kidney cancer. The sample in question was CD4+ or CD8+ T cells sorted from blood, obtained in a trial of the OX40 agonist ivuxolimab. The chain recombines TRBV6-1 with TRBJ1-1, with 7 bases matching TRBD1. CDR3 coding DNA: TGTGCCAGCAGTTTACAGGGGAGGACCACTGAAGCTTTCTTT. As protein: CASSLQGRTTEAFF.